The present T cell receptor beta chain was sequenced within a study of Ad26.COV2.S vaccination and SARS-CoV-2 variants. The treatment denotes: approximately 18 received Ad26.COV2.S at low or high dose, single or two shots; several received placebo; per-sample allocation not given. Sampling happened 63 days after the first vaccine or placebo injection. Profiled with immunoSEQ multiplex PCR; TCRdb holds only in-frame clones, not every one. The sample records some 270,000 clones, about 83% being singletons. Germline-derived CDR1 and CDR2 are KGHSH and LQKENI. The CDR3 length is 13 residues. With 1 base removed from V and 4 bases from J, the gap between germline ends came to 7 bases.

V and J are TRBV18 and TRBJ2-5; D is possibly TRBD2 (6 bases). The material was peripheral blood, obtained in a trial of Ad26.COV2.S vaccine versus placebo. This TCR came from a person between 18 and 59 years old who received the Ad26.COV2.S COVID-19 vaccine or a placebo. In nucleotides, the CDR3 is TGTGCCAGCTCACCACAGGAGGGAGAGACCCAGTACTTC. It encodes CASSPQEGETQYF.